This T cell receptor beta chain is from a study of human T cells and chemical hapten exposure. Study in general: A roughly 2 cm by roughly 2 cm inner upper arm patch received 2% DPC for sensitization. Study outcomes and limitations: TCRs exceeding a frequency of 1 in 1000 stayed unchanged under DPC sensitization.

The time point denotes: patch test 1, 2 weeks after DPC sensitization. This sample's treatment: therapeutic diphenylcyclopropenone sensitization with weekly scalp DPC. This clonotype was observed at least ten times. Its cognate antigen is unknown. The CDR3 spans 15 residues. J lost 5 bases, V lost 5 bases, and 10 bases had no gene match. For the library, individual cDNA molecules each received unique molecular identifiers. Original processing methods: Sample TCR totals centred on a median of about 100,000, ranging about 20,000 to 750,000. Via MiXCR, TCRdb re-called the RACE reads, giving one row per CDR3 protein. These V and J calls rely on TCRdb rather than the paper's analysis. The sample has some 400,000 distinct CDR3 sequences; 4% to 5.5% are singletons.

Sequences were derived from whole blood, sampled in connection with sensitization to the hapten diphenylcyclopropenone (DPC). The J gene is TRBJ2-5, the V gene TRBV12-3 or TRBV12-4, with TRBD2 identical over 8 bases. This sequence was found in a woman in her fifties or sixties with alopecia areata. Some clones in this sample may be carry-over from other donors' samples. Here the CDR3 DNA reads TGTGCCAGCAGTCTTTCTGCGGGGGGAGGGGAGACCCAGTACTTC. Its protein product is CASSLSAGGGETQYF.